This T cell receptor (beta chain) was retrieved from a study of OX40 agonist ivuxolimab in advanced cancers. Turning to the study itself: Of mixed ages from 23 to 79 and averaging about 65 years, the group was approximately 84% male.

This CDR3 is 15 amino acids long. Looked up from germline, CDR1 is MNHEY and CDR2 is SVGAGI. V was cut by 2 bases and J by 8 bases, with 16 bases left in between. This clone was recorded once. Data came from immunoSEQ multiplex PCR; TCRdb stores just in-frame clones and leaves some out. Of 55,000 to 70,000 clones listed, around 83% are singletons. The chain employs TRBV6-5 and TRBJ2-1; tentative D call: TRBD2 (6 bases). Sample: CD4+ or CD8+ T cells sorted from blood, taken in a trial of the OX40 agonist ivuxolimab. This clonotype originated in an adult with an advanced solid tumor such as melanoma, head and neck, liver or kidney cancer. For the CDR3, the DNA is TGTGCCAGCAGTTACGCGACTGAGACTAGTGATGAGCAGTTCTTC. It encodes CASSYATETSDEQFF.